The clone carrying this T cell receptor beta chain has just a few counts. The sample originates from a study of CD8 T cells in Susac syndrome. Negative isolation was used for CD8+ and CD4+ T cells, and FACS enrichment was applied to TEMRA cells. When the RNA was reverse transcribed, random hexamers were used with an input of about 0.45 to 1 ug. Multiplex immunoSEQ PCR targeted 54 Vbeta and 13 Jbeta TCR beta segments. A single record per CDR3 protein comes from TCRdb applying MiXCR to the immunoSEQ multiplex PCR reads. The table shows 250,000 to 300,000 distinct CDR3 sequences, with approximately 84% occurring only once. After removal of 0 bases from V and 4 bases from J, the junction contained 3 bases not matched to a gene. The CDR3 runs 14 residues. The germline V gene has CDR1 SGHRS and CDR2 YFSETQ.

What was sequenced was CD8+ T cells from PBMCs. The chain joins TRBV5-1 to TRBJ2-7, with 8 bases that match TRBD2. This clonotype was sampled from a human donor with multiple sclerosis. The CDR3: CASSLGSGSYEQYF. CDR3 DNA: TGCGCCAGCAGCTTGGGGAGCGGGAGTTACGAGCAGTACTTC.